The clone carrying this TCR beta chain was counted only a few times. Its matching antigen is unknown. This record comes from a study of naive and memory T cell subsets. Study-level findings and limits: TCR abundance followed a power law differing between naive and memory subsets. A few larger clonotypes appeared in naive repertoires, especially CD8, possibly memory cells re-expressing CD45RA. Gini index rose across naive, CM, EM and EMRA in CD4 and CD8.

Two oligonucleotides, mixed equimolar, formed the beta constant-region primer covering TRBC1 and TRBC2. Nested alpha and beta constant-region primers with the SP2 primer drove four PCR rounds on ligated cDNA. TCRdb independently ran MiXCR on the UMI-ligation and nested PCR reads; one entry per CDR3 protein. The sample contains roughly 100,000 distinct CDR3 sequences, about 11% of which appear only once. In germline, CDR1 is SEHNR, CDR2 FQNEAQ (reference sequence). CDR3 length: 16 residues. After removal of 0 bases from V and 2 bases from J, the junction contained 2 bases not matched to a gene. After the first PCR, alpha and beta chain libraries were processed separately. CD8 T cells were positively selected from what remained after CD4 positive selection.

The source of this sequence is a human donor in good health. The sample taken for sequencing was naive CD4+ T cells from blood. The chain joins TRBV7-9 to TRBJ2-4; 9 bases fit TRBD1. For the CDR3, the DNA is TGTGCCAGCAGCTTAGCGAACAGGGGGCCCAAAAACATTCAGTACTTC. Translating gives CASSLANRGPKNIQYF.